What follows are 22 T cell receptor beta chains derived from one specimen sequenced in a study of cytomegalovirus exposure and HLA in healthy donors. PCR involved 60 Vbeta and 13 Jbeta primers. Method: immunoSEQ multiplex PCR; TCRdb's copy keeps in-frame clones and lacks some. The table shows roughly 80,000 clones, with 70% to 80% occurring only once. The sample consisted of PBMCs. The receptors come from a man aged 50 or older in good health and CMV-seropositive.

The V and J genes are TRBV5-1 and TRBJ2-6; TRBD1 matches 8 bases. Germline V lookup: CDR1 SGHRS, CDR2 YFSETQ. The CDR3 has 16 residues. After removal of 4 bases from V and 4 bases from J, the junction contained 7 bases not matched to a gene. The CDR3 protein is CASSPGQGAGANVLTF. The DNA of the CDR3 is TGCGCCAGCAGCCCCGGACAGGGCGCCGGGGCCAACGTCCTGACTTTC.

CDR3 amino acids: CAWDSTGLGQPQHF. DNA for the CDR3: TGTGCCTGGGATTCAACAGGGTTAGGACAGCCCCAGCATTTT. The chain is built from TRBV30 and TRBJ1-5, with D perhaps TRBD1 (6 bases). The CDR3 runs 14 residues. V was pared by 5 bases and J by 7 bases, with 18 bases between. Germline assignment: CDR1 GTSNPN and CDR2 SVGIG (reference sequence).

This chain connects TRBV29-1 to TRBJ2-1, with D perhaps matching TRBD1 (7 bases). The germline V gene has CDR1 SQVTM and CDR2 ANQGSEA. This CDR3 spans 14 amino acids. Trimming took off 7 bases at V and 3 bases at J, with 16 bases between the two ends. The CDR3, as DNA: TGCAGCGCCGTCGACAGGGAGGTCTACAATGAGCAGTTCTTC. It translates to CSAVDREVYNEQFF.

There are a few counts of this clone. This CDR3 reads CASRPAGNQPQHF. DNA for the CDR3: TGTGCCAGCCGACCTGCGGGTAATCAGCCCCAGCATTTT. The V call is TRBV19, the J call TRBJ1-5; D ambiguous. The ends were cut back, 9 bases at V and 4 bases at J, with 13 bases in the middle. Germline V gene lookup returns CDR1 LNHDA and CDR2 SQIVND (reference sequence). The CDR3 extends over 13 amino acids.

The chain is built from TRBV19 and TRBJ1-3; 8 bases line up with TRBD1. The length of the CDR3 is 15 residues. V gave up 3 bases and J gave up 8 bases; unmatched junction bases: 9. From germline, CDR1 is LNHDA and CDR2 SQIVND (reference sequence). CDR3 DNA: TGTGCCAGTAGTATCCGCCCACAGGGGGGGGACACCATATATTTT. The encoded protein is CASSIRPQGGDTIYF.

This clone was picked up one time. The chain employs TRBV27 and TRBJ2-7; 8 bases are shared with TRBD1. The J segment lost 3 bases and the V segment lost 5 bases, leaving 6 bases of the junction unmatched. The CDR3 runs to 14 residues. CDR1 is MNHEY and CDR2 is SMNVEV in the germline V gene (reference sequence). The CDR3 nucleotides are TGTGCCAGCAGTATATACAGGGGGGTCTACGAGCAGTACTTC. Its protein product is CASSIYRGVYEQYF.

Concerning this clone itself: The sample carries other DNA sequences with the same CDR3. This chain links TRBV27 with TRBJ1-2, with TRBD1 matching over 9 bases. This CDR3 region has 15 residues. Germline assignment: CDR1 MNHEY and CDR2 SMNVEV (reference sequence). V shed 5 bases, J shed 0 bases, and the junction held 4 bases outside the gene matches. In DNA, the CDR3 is TGTGCCAGCAGTCCCCGGGACAGGGCTAACTATGGCTACACCTTC. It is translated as CASSPRDRANYGYTF.

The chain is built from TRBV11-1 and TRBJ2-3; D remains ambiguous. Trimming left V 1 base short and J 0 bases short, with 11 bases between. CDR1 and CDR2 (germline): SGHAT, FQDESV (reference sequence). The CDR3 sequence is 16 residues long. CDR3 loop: CASSLDRVASTDTQYF. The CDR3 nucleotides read TGTGCCAGCAGCTTAGATCGGGTCGCTAGCACAGATACGCAGTATTTT.

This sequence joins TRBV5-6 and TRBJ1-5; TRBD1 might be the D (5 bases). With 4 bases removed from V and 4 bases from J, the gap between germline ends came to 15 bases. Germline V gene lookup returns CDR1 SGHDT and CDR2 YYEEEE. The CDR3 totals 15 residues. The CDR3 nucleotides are TGTGCCAGCAGCAAATGGACGGGGGGGAATCAGCCCCAGCATTTT. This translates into CASSKWTGGNQPQHF. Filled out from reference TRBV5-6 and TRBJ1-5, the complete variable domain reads DAGVTQSPTHLIKTRGQQVTLRCSPKSGHDTVSWYQQALGQGPQFIFQYYEEEERQRGNFPDRFSGHQFPNYSSELNVNALLLGDSALYLCASSKWTGGNQPQHFGDGTRLSIL.

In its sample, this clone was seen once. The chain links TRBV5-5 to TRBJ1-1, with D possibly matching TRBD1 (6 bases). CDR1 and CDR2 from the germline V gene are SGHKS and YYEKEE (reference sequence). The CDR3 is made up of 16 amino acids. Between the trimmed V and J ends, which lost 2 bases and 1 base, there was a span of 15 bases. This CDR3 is CASSFGGYRGNTEAFF. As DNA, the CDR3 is TGTGCCAGCAGCTTTGGGGGCTACAGAGGGAACACTGAAGCTTTCTTT.

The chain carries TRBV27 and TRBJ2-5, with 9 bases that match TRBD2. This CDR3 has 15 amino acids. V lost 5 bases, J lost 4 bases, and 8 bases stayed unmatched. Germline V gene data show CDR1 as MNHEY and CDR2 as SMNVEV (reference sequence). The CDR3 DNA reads TGTGCCAGCAGTGTTAGCGGGAGTTGGGGAGAGACCCAGTACTTC. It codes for CASSVSGSWGETQYF.

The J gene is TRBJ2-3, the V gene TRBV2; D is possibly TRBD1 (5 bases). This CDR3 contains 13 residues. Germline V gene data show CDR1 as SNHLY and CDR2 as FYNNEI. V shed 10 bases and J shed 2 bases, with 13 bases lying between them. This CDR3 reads CATGQGDTDTQYF. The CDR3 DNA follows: TGTGCCACTGGCCAGGGCGACACAGATACGCAGTATTTT.

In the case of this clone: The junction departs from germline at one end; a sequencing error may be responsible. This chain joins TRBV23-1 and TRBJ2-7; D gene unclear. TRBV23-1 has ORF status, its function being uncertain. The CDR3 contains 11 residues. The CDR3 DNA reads TGCGACAGCAATACAGCATACGAGCAGTACTTC. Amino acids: CDSNTAYEQYF.

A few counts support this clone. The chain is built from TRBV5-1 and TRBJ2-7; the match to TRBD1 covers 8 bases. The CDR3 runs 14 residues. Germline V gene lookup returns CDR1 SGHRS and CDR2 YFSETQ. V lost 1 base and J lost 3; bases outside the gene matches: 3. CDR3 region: CASSLRGQDYEQYF. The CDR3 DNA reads TGCGCCAGCAGCTTGAGGGGACAGGACTACGAGCAGTACTTC.

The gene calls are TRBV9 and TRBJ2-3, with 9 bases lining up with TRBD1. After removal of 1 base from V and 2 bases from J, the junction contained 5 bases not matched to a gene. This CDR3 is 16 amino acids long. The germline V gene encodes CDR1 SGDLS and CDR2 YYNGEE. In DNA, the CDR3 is TGTGCCAGCAGCGTACAGGACAGGGGACTCACAGATACGCAGTATTTT. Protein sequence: CASSVQDRGLTDTQYF.

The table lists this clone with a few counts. The CDR3 sequence is CASSDSTGGGNEQFF. The CDR3 DNA follows: TGTGCCAGCAGTGACTCAACGGGAGGTGGCAATGAGCAGTTCTTC. The rearrangement uses TRBV6-4 and TRBJ2-1; 7 positions match TRBD2. Germline V gene sequence: CDR1 MRHNA, CDR2 SNTAGT. Losses at the gene ends were 0 bases for V and 6 bases for J; bases not matched to a gene: 5. CDR3 length: 15 amino acids.

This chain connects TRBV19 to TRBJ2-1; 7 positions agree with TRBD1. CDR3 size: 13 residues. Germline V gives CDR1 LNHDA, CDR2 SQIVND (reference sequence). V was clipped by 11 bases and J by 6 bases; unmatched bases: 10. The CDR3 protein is CASGTQGVNEQFF. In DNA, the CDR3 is TGTGCCTCGGGTACCCAGGGGGTCAATGAGCAGTTCTTC.

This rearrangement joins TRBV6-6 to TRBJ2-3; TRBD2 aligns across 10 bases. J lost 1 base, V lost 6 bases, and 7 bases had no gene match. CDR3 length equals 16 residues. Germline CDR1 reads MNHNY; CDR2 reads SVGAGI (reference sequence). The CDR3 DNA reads TGTGCCAGCAGCACACCCGGGACTAGCGGCACAGATACGCAGTATTTT. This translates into CASSTPGTSGTDTQYF.

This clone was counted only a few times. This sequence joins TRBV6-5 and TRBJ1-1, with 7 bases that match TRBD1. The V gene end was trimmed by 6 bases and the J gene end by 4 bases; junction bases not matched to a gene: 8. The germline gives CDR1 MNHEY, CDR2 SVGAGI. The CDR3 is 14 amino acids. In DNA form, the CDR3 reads TGTGCCAGCAGCGGGTTAGGGGGCAGCACTGAAGCTTTCTTT. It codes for CASSGLGGSTEAFF.

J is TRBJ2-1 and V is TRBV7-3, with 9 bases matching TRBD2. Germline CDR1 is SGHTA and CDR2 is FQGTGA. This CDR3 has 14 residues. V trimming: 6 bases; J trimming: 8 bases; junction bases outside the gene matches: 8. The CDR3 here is CASSTGLAPYEQFF. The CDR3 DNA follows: TGTGCCAGCAGTACGGGACTAGCCCCCTATGAGCAGTTCTTC.

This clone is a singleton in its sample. The CDR3 here is CASSLRSRASTGELFF. Written as DNA, the CDR3 is TGTGCCAGCAGCTTAAGGTCGAGGGCCTCCACCGGGGAGCTGTTTTTT. The V call is TRBV7-6, the J call TRBJ2-2, with D perhaps TRBD2 (5 bases). Germline V CDR1 and CDR2: SGHVS, FNYEAQ. Deletions cut 2 bases from V and 4 bases from J, with 14 bases between. The CDR3 spans 16 residues.

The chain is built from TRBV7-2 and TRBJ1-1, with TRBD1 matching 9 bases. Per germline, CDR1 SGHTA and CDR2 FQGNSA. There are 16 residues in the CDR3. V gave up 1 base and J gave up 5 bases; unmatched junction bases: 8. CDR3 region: CASSLGGTGYVTEAFF. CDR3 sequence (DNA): TGTGCCAGCAGCTTAGGAGGGACAGGGTACGTTACTGAAGCTTTCTTT.